Listed here are 12 T cell receptor beta chains from one sample, sequenced in a study of blood T cell repertoires in COVID-19. This table comes from immunoSEQ multiplex PCR, and its TCRdb copy is limited to in-frame clones, with some not included. The profile shows approximately 120,000 clones, less than 90% of them singletons. Sequenced material: peripheral blood. The receptors come from a woman in her fifties or sixties with acute or convalescent COVID-19.

The chain employs TRBV7-9 and TRBJ2-7, with TRBD1 matching 10 bases. Germline assignment: CDR1 SEHNR and CDR2 FQNEAQ (reference sequence). This CDR3 is 13 amino acids long. Trimming cost V 6 bases and J 10 bases; bases outside gene matches: 9. The DNA for the CDR3 is TGTGCCAGCAGTCCCGGACAGGGGGGGGTTCAGTACTTC. Its translation is CASSPGQGGVQYF.

This chain joins TRBV3-1 (or the pseudogene TRBV3-2) and TRBJ2-2, with unresolved D. Germline V gives CDR1 LGHDT, CDR2 YNNKEL (reference sequence). This CDR3 is built from 13 residues. V gave up 4 bases and J gave up 7 bases, with 10 bases separating them. CDR3 bases: TGTGCCAGCAGCCCTTTTGCCAGCGGGGAGCTGTTTTTT. Its translation is CASSPFASGELFF.

This clone was found a few times. The V gene is TRBV19, the J gene TRBJ1-4; D unclear. V lost 6 bases and J 2 bases, leaving 10 bases between the germline ends. This CDR3 is 14 amino acids long. Germline V CDR1 and CDR2: LNHDA, SQIVND (reference sequence). CDR3 sequence reads: CASRRPGTNEKLFF. The DNA of the CDR3 is TGTGCCAGTAGGAGGCCGGGGACTAATGAAAAACTGTTTTTT. Looking up the rest from reference TRBV19 and TRBJ1-4 gives the full variable domain: DGGITQSPKYLFRKEGQNVTLSCEQNLNHDAMYWYRQDPGQGLRLIYYSQIVNDFQKGDIAEGYSVSREKKESFPLTVTSAQKNPTAFYLCASRRPGTNEKLFFGSGTQLSVL.

The chain uses TRBV30 and TRBJ2-3, with TRBD2 matching 9 bases. This CDR3 region has 15 residues. Germline CDR1 reads GTSNPN; CDR2 reads SVGIG (reference sequence). V trimming: 4 bases; J trimming: 2 bases; junction bases outside the gene matches: 7. The CDR3 loop reads CAWNPGLAITDTQYF. DNA for the CDR3: TGTGCCTGGAACCCGGGACTAGCTATCACAGATACGCAGTATTTT.

This clone was recorded at least ten times. CDR3 nucleotides: TGTGCCAGCACCCCGAGGCGCGAGACCCAGTACTTC. This codes for CASTPRRETQYF. The V gene is TRBV5-8, the J gene TRBJ2-5; D is uncertain. V was trimmed by 6 bases and J by 5 bases, leaving 11 bases between them. The CDR3 extends over 12 amino acids. Germline V CDR1 and CDR2: SGHTS, YDEGEE.

The V and J genes are TRBV3-1 (or the pseudogene TRBV3-2) and TRBJ1-6; 7 nucleotides line up with TRBD1. Trimming removed 6 bases from V and 5 bases from J; junction bases left unmatched: 7. Per germline, CDR1 LGHDT and CDR2 YNNKEL (reference sequence). This CDR3 has 15 amino acids. Written as DNA, the CDR3 is TGTGCCAGCAGTCGACAGGGTTTGAATAATTCACCCCTCCACTTT. This gives the protein CASSRQGLNNSPLHF.

This clone showed up just a few times. The chain recombines TRBV28 with TRBJ2-1; no reliable D call. The CDR3 runs to 14 residues. Trimming pared 5 bases from V and 4 bases from J, leaving 12 bases between. Germline V lookup: CDR1 MDHEN, CDR2 SYDVKM. The CDR3 sequence is CASSPLSRYNEQFF. The CDR3 DNA is TGTGCCAGCAGTCCTCTCTCCCGTTACAATGAGCAGTTCTTC.

V usage is TRBV24-1 and J usage is TRBJ1-5; 7 positions match TRBD1. The CDR3 is 15 residues long. Germline V gene lookup returns CDR1 KGHDR and CDR2 SFDVKD. V lost 4 bases, J lost 0 bases, and 2 bases stayed unmatched. Written as DNA, the CDR3 is TGTGCCACCAGTGAGAACAGGGGTAGCAATCAGCCCCAGCATTTT. Amino acid sequence: CATSENRGSNQPQHF.

The chain carries TRBV19 and TRBJ1-1; D is unclear. Germline CDR1 LNHDA, CDR2 SQIVND (reference sequence). This CDR3 is built from 13 residues. The V end lost 5 bases, the J end lost 5 bases, and 12 bases lay between the germline ends. CDR3 residues: CASSLRGETEAFF. The CDR3 DNA reads as TGTGCCAGTAGTCTCCGGGGTGAGACTGAAGCTTTCTTT.

About this clone itself: The conserved final phenylalanine or tryptophan is absent from the CDR3, which likely points to a read error. The limits of the CDR3 on the DNA are not certain, so only TCRdb's listed CDR3 is given. The rearrangement uses TRBV9 and TRBJ1-1; TRBD1 reflects the table's D call only, with no check against the DNA. Germline lookup yields CDR1 SGDLS and CDR2 YYNGEE. The CDR3 spans 9 residues, counting both ends. The CDR3 loop is CASSQGADG.

CDR3 in amino acids: CASSFRRGRAPGELFF. The CDR3 DNA is TGTGCCAGCAGTTTCCGTCGCGGGAGGGCCCCCGGGGAGCTGTTTTTT. The rearrangement joins TRBV28 to TRBJ2-2; 9 bases align to TRBD2. V lost 3 bases, J lost 6 bases, and 8 bases stayed unmatched. CDR3 length: 16 residues. Per germline, CDR1 MDHEN and CDR2 SYDVKM.

This rearrangement joins TRBV5-8 to TRBJ2-7, with TRBD1 matching over 9 bases. The CDR3 has 15 amino acids. The germline gives CDR1 SGHTS, CDR2 YDEGEE. V trimming: 4 bases; J trimming: 3 bases; junction bases outside the gene matches: 8. CDR3 sequence: CASSTGQGLFYEQYF. DNA of the CDR3: TGTGCCAGCAGCACGGGACAGGGCCTCTTCTACGAGCAGTACTTC.